A selection of T cell receptor beta chains follows, all from one sample in a study of blood T cell repertoires in COVID-19. Here immunoSEQ multiplex PCR was the method, and the copy in TCRdb shows in-frame clones only, minus some. The sample yields about 150,000 clones, roughly 84% seen once. Sequenced sample: peripheral blood. These TCRs come from a woman between 50 and 59 years old in a cohort sampled during active or convalescent COVID-19. Both conserved end residues are part of each CDR3. The D gene is left open where the match is weak. Clone sizes are given selectively: once, few, many, or a class where the clone is expanded.

clone_size j_call d_call v_call cdr3_nt cdr3_aa
- TRBJ1-5 TRBD1 TRBV30 TGTGCCTGGAGTGCTTCACAGGGGTGGGAGCCCCAGCATTTT CAWSASQGWEPQHF
- TRBJ2-5 - TRBV10-3 TGTGCCATCAGTGACCCGACTAGTGCTGAGACCCAGTACTTC CAISDPTSAETQYF
- TRBJ1-5 TRBD1 TRBV10-2 TGCGCCAGCAGGGCCCGACAGGGAGGTGACCAGCCCCAGCATTTT CASRARQGGDQPQHF
- TRBJ2-2 - TRBV4-1 TGCGCCAGCAGCATCTTTACCGGGGAGCTGTTTTTT CASSIFTGELFF
few TRBJ2-3 - TRBV2 TGTGCCAGCGGGAGAAGTAGCTACACAGATACGCAGTATTTT CASGRSSYTDTQYF
- TRBJ1-1 TRBD1 TRBV5-1 TGCGCCAGCACCGGACAGGGCTTGAATGAAGCTTTCTTT CASTGQGLNEAFF
- TRBJ2-7 TRBD2 TRBV4-1 TGCGCCAGCAGCCAAGATGGAGCGGGGGGTCCGCAGTACTTC CASSQDGAGGPQYF
- TRBJ1-5 - TRBV3-1/TRBV3-2 TGTGCCAGCAGCCAAGACCCCGTACAGCCCCAGCATTTT CASSQDPVQPQHF
- TRBJ1-5 TRBD1 TRBV18 TGTGCCAGCTCACGGGACAGGGCCACGAATCAGCCCCAGCATTTT CASSRDRATNQPQHF
- TRBJ1-1 - TRBV12-3/TRBV12-4 TGTGCCAGCAGTTTTATGAGGAACACTGAAGCTTTCTTT CASSFMRNTEAFF
- TRBJ2-3 TRBD2 TRBV4-2 TGTGCCAGCAGCGAAGCGGGGGGGCCGACAGATACGCAGTATTTT CASSEAGGPTDTQYF
- TRBJ2-1 TRBD1 TRBV16 TGTGCCAGCAGCCAAGGGACAGGCGGGCGGGAGCAGTTCTTC CASSQGTGGREQFF
- TRBJ1-5 - TRBV19 TGTGCCAGTCGTTTCACGGGGAACCAGCCCCAGCATTTT CASRFTGNQPQHF
- TRBJ1-3 TRBD1 TRBV6-5 TGTGCCAGCAGACAGGGACAGTCCTCTGGAAACACCATATATTTT CASRQGQSSGNTIYF
- TRBJ2-2 TRBD1 TRBV4-1 TGCGCCAGCAGCCAATATGTCAGGGGGACCGGGGAGCTGTTTTTT CASSQYVRGTGELFF
- TRBJ2-3 TRBD1 TRBV24-1 TGTGCCACCAGTGATGGGACAGCCCCAGCAGATACGCAGTATTTT CATSDGTAPADTQYF
- TRBJ1-3 - TRBV6-2/TRBV6-3 TGTGCCAGCAGTTACCGAGACAGCTCTGGAAACACCATATATTTT CASSYRDSSGNTIYF
few TRBJ1-1 - TRBV7-9 TGTGCCAGCAGCTTAGGAGAAGACACTGAAGCTTTCTTT CASSLGEDTEAFF
- TRBJ1-5 - TRBV12-5 TGTGCTAGTGGTTTGGTAATGGGGCGGGGTAGCAATCAGCCCCAGCATTTT CASGLVMGRGSNQPQHF
- TRBJ1-6 - TRBV7-8 TGTGCCAGCAGCTTAGCGCAGGAGGGGCCGGTTAATTCACCCCTCCACTTT CASSLAQEGPVNSPLHF
- TRBJ2-1 TRBD1 TRBV15 TGTGCCACCAGCAGAGCCGGACAGGGGGTGGATGAGCAGTTCTTC CATSRAGQGVDEQFF
- TRBJ1-5 TRBD1 TRBV6-2/TRBV6-3 TGTGCCAGCAGTTACGGTAGGGGGCTGGGGCAGCCCCAGCATTTT CASSYGRGLGQPQHF
- TRBJ2-3 - TRBV7-8 TGTGCCAGCAGCTTAGAAGTGCCAGGGATTGGCACAGATACGCAGTATTTT CASSLEVPGIGTDTQYF
- TRBJ1-1 - TRBV7-2 TGTGCCAGCAGCGTCGGACAGAACACTGAAGCTTTCTTT CASSVGQNTEAFF
few TRBJ1-6 - TRBV5-1 TGCGCCAGCAGCTTGGGAGTGAGGTCCGGGGATTCACCCCTCCACTTT CASSLGVRSGDSPLHF
few TRBJ1-1 TRBD1 TRBV6-5 TGTGCCGAACGACAGGGGATGAACACTGAAGCTTTCTTT CAERQGMNTEAFF
- TRBJ2-7 TRBD2 TRBV19 TGTGCCAGTAGTATGGTAGCGGGGGGCCCTCCCTACGAGCAGTACTTC CASSMVAGGPPYEQYF
- TRBJ1-2 - TRBV30 TGTGCCTGGGCCCGGACAGCCTCCTTCCTGCTGGGCTACACCTTC CAWARTASFLLGYTF
- TRBJ1-6 TRBD1 TRBV12-3/TRBV12-4 TGTGCCAGTTTGGACAGGAATCTTTCACCCCTCCACTTT CASLDRNLSPLHF
- TRBJ2-7 TRBD1 TRBV7-2 TGTGCCAGCAGCTTAGCGGTGACAGGGGGTCACGAGCAGTACTTC CASSLAVTGGHEQYF
- TRBJ1-1 - TRBV5-1 TGCGCCAGCAGCTCAAACGGGGGGCGGAATTTTGACACTGAAGCTTTCTTT CASSSNGGRNFDTEAFF
- TRBJ2-7 - TRBV30 TGTGCCTGGAGTGTAATGGGGGGGCCGGCCTACGAGCAGTACTTC CAWSVMGGPAYEQYF
- TRBJ1-5 - TRBV19 TGTGCCAGTAGTATTGTTGGGGGCACGAATCAGCCCCAGCATTTT CASSIVGGTNQPQHF
- TRBJ2-7 - TRBV4-2 TGTGCCAGCAGCCAAATGAGGGGGAACTCCTACGAGCAGTACTTC CASSQMRGNSYEQYF
- TRBJ1-6 - TRBV27 TGTGCCAGCAGTCCCTGGACAGACTGGCCTAATTCACCCCTCCACTTT CASSPWTDWPNSPLHF
- TRBJ2-3 - TRBV27 TGTGCCAGCAGTTTTTGGGGAGGCACAGATACGCAGTATTTT CASSFWGGTDTQYF
- TRBJ1-1 - TRBV6-5 TGTGCCAGCAGTCTCGGACACCTGAACACTGAAGCTTTCTTT CASSLGHLNTEAFF
medium-sized TRBJ2-3 TRBD1 TRBV6-4 TGTGCCAGCAGTGACTCACAGGGGGCCACAGATACGCAGTATTTT CASSDSQGATDTQYF
- TRBJ1-1 - TRBV4-1 TGCGCCAGCAGCCGCCTCTTGGACAGCCTGAACACTGAAGCTTTCTTT CASSRLLDSLNTEAFF
- TRBJ2-5 - TRBV5-1 TGCGCCAGCAGCAGGGACTTAGAGACCCAGTACTTC CASSRDLETQYF
- TRBJ1-1 TRBD1 TRBV18 TGTGCCAGCTCACCACGGACAGGGGAGAACACTGAAGCTTTCTTT CASSPRTGENTEAFF
few TRBJ2-2 - TRBV12-3/TRBV12-4 TGTGCCAGCAGGCTAGTACGGGAGCTGTTTTTT CASRLVRELFF
- TRBJ1-4 TRBD1 TRBV6-5 TGTGCCAGCAGAACAGGGGTAAATGAAAAACTGTTTTTT CASRTGVNEKLFF
- TRBJ2-6 TRBD2 TRBV28 TGTGCCAGCAGTGGGTTCACAGCGGGGTCTGGGGCCAACGTCCTGACTTTC CASSGFTAGSGANVLTF
- TRBJ1-3 - TRBV30 TGTGCCTGGAGTGTATCCAGAACCTCTGGAAACACCATATATTTT CAWSVSRTSGNTIYF
- TRBJ1-1 - TRBV18 TGTGCCAGCTCACCTCCAGGGGCCAACACTGAAGCTTTCTTT CASSPPGANTEAFF
few TRBJ2-5 TRBD2 TRBV24-1 TGTGCCACCAGTGATACTGGACTAGCCGGGCAAGAGACCCAGTACTTC CATSDTGLAGQETQYF